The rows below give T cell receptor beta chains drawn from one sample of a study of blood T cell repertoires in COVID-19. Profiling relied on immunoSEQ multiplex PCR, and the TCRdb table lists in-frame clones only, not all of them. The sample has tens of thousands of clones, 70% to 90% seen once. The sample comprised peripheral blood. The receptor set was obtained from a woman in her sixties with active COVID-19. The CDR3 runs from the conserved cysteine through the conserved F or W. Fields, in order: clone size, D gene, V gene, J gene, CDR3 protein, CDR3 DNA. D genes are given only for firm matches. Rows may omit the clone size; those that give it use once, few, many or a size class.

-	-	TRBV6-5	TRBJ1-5	CASSPNLPRNQPQHF	TGTGCCAGCAGCCCGAACCTCCCTAGGAATCAGCCCCAGCATTTT
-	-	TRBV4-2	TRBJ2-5	CASSQETGIQETQYF	TGTGCCAGCAGCCAAGAAACAGGGATCCAAGAGACCCAGTACTTC
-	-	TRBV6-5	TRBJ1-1	CASRQGTNTEAFF	TGTGCCAGCAGACAGGGAACGAACACTGAAGCTTTCTTT
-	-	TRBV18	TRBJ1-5	CASSPPGSVRENQPQHF	TGTGCCAGCTCACCACCGGGCAGTGTGAGAGAAAATCAGCCCCAGCATTTT
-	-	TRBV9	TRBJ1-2	CASSVAGTGGGYTF	TGTGCCAGCAGCGTAGCCGGCACTGGCGGAGGCTACACCTTC
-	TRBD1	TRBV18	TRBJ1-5	CASSHESVDRGFFANQPQHF	TGTGCCAGCTCACATGAGAGCGTGGACAGGGGATTTTTTGCGAATCAGCCCCAGCATTTT
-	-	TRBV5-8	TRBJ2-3	CASSLLDTQYF	TGTGCCAGCAGCTTGCTTGATACGCAGTATTTT
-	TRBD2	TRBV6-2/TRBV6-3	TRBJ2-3	CASSALGRNVQDTQYF	TGTGCCAGCAGTGCGCTCGGGAGGAACGTACAGGATACGCAGTATTTT
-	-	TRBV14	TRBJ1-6	CASSQEPWGLLSSPLHF	TGTGCCAGCAGCCAAGAACCATGGGGACTCCTTTCTTCACCCCTCCACTTT
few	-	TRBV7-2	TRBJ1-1	CASPRTDLMNTEAFF	TGTGCCAGCCCCCGGACAGATCTTATGAACACTGAAGCTTTCTTT
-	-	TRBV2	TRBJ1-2	CASSQVVGSGYTF	TGTGCCAGTTCCCAGGTTGTAGGAAGTGGCTACACCTTC
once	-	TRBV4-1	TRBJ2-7	CASSPTDITYEQYF	TGCGCCAGCAGCCCGACCGACATTACCTACGAGCAGTACTTC
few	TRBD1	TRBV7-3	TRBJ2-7	CASSLGQGSRQYF	TGTGCCAGCAGCCTAGGACAGGGATCGAGGCAGTACTTC
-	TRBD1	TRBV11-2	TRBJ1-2	CASSLSGTGYGYTF	TGTGCCAGCAGCCTATCCGGGACAGGCTATGGCTACACCTTC
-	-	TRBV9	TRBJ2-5	CASSGRTPQETQYF	TGTGCCAGCAGCGGACGGACACCTCAAGAGACCCAGTACTTC
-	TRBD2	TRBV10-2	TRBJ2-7	CASSEGERGGRVQYF	TGCGCCAGCAGTGAAGGAGAGCGGGGGGGCCGCGTGCAGTACTTC
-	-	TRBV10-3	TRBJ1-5	CAINQDSNQPQHF	TGTGCCATCAACCAGGATAGCAATCAGCCCCAGCATTTT
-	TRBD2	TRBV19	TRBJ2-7	CASRPGLAPYEQYF	TGTGCCAGTAGACCGGGACTAGCGCCTTACGAGCAGTACTTC
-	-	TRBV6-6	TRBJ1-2	CASSYGPPQDYGYTF	TGTGCCAGCAGTTATGGTCCGCCCCAGGATTATGGCTACACCTTC